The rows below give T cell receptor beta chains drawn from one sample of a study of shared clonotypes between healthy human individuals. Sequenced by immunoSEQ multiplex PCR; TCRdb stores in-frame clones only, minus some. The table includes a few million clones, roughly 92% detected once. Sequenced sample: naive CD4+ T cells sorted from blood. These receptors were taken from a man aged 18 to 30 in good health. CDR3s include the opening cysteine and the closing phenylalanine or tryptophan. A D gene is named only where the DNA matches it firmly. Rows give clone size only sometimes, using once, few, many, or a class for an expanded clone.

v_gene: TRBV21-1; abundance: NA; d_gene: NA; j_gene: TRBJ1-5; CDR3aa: CASSNLRGQPQHF; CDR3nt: TGTGCCAGCAGCAATTTACGGGGTCAGCCCCAGCATTTT
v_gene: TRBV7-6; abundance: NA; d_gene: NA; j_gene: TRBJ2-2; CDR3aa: CASSLRQVNTGELFF; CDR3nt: TGTGCCAGCAGCTTAAGACAGGTGAACACCGGGGAGCTGTTTTTT
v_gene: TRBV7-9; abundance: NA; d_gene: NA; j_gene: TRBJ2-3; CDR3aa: CASSSSGTDTQYF; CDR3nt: TGTGCCAGCAGCTCTAGCGGCACAGATACGCAGTATTTT
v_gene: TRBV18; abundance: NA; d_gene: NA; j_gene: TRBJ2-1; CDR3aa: CASSPVYNEQFF; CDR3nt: TGTGCCAGCTCACCGGTCTACAATGAGCAGTTCTTC
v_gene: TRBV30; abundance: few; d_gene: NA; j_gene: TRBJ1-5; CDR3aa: CACREGRQPQHF; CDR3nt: TGTGCCTGCCGTGAGGGACGGCAGCCCCAGCATTTT
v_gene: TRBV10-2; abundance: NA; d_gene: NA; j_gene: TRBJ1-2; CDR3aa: CASSENLKLEGYTF; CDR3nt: TGCGCCAGCAGTGAGAATCTAAAGCTCGAGGGCTACACCTTC
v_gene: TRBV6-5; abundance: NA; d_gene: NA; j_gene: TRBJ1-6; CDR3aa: CASSGGLGNSPLHF; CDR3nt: TGTGCCAGCAGTGGGGGGCTCGGTAATTCACCCCTCCACTTT
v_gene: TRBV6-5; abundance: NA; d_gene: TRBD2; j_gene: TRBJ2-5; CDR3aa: CASSKLAGGVETQYF; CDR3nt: TGTGCCAGCAGTAAACTAGCGGGGGGCGTAGAGACCCAGTACTTC
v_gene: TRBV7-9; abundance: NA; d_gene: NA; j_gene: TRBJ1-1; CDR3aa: CASSDRITNTEAFF; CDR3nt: TGTGCCAGCAGCGACCGGATAACGAACACTGAAGCTTTCTTT
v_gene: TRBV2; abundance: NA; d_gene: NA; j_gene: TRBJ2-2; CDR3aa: CATKTRGSGSGELFF; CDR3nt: TGTGCCACCAAGACTCGGGGGAGTGGCTCCGGGGAGCTGTTTTTT
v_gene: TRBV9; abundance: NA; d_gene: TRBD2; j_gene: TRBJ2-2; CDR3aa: CASSPGLAGSTGELFF; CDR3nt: TGTGCCAGCAGCCCGGGACTAGCGGGTTCCACCGGGGAGCTGTTTTTT
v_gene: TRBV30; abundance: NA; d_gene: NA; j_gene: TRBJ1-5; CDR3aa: CAWSSGGNQPQHF; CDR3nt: TGTGCCTGGAGTAGCGGAGGGAATCAGCCCCAGCATTTT
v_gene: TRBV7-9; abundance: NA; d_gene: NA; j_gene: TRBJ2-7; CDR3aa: CASSLLFPYEQYF; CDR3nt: TGTGCCAGCAGCTTATTATTTCCCTACGAGCAGTACTTC
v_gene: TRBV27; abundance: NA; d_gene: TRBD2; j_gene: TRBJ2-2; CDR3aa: CASSLTGGRGAGELFF; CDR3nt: TGTGCCAGCAGTCTGACGGGGGGGCGAGGAGCCGGGGAGCTGTTTTTT
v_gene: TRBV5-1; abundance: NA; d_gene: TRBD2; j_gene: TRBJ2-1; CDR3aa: CASSRTSGIYNEQFF; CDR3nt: TGCGCCAGCAGCCGGACTAGCGGGATATACAATGAGCAGTTCTTC
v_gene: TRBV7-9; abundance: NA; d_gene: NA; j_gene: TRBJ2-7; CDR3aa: CASSLEGREQYF; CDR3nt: TGTGCCAGCAGCCTAGAAGGTCGGGAGCAGTACTTC
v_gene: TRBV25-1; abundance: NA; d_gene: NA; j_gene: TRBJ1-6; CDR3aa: CASSLGPRGKMNSPLHF; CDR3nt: TGTGCCAGCAGTCTGGGACCCCGGGGCAAAATGAATTCACCCCTCCACTTT
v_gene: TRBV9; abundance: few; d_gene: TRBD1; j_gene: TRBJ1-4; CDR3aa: CASSFRDRGEKLFF; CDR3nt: TGTGCCAGCAGCTTCCGGGACAGGGGAGAAAAACTGTTTTTT
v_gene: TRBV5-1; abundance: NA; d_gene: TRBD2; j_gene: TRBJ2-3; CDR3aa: CASSSLLAGGQADTQYF; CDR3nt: TGCGCCAGCAGCTCCCTTCTAGCGGGGGGGCAGGCAGATACGCAGTATTTT
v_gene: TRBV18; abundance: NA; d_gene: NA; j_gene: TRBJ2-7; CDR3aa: CASSPKDEQYF; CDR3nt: TGTGCCAGCTCACCTAAAGATGAGCAGTACTTC
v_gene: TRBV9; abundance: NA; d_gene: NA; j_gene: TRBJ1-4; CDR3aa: CASSRDTASEKLFF; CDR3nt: TGTGCCAGCAGCCGGGACACGGCTAGTGAAAAACTGTTTTTT
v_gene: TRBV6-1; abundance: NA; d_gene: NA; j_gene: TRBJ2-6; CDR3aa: CASREQVSGANVLTF; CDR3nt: TGTGCCAGCAGAGAACAGGTATCTGGGGCCAACGTCCTGACTTTC
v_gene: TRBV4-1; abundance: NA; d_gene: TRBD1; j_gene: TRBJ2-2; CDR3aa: CASSVPGQGAGELFF; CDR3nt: TGCGCCAGCAGCGTACCGGGACAGGGGGCCGGGGAGCTGTTTTTT
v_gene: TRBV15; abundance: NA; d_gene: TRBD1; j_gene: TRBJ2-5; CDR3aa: CATSPRTGGQETQYF; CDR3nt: TGTGCCACCAGCCCTAGGACAGGGGGCCAAGAGACCCAGTACTTC
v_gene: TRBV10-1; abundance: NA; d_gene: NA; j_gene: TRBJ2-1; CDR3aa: CASSGDGAGRRNEQFF; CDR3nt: TGCGCCAGCAGTGGGGATGGGGCAGGTAGGAGGAATGAGCAGTTCTTC
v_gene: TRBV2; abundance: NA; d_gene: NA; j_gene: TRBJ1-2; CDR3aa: CASSDLPDYGYTF; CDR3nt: TGTGCCAGCAGTGATTTACCCGACTATGGCTACACCTTC
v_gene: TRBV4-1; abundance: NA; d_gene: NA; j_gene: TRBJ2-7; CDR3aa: CASSQELGPWGRDEQYF; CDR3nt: TGCGCCAGCAGCCAAGAGTTAGGACCATGGGGAAGGGACGAGCAGTACTTC
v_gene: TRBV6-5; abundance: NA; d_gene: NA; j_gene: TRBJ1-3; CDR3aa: CASRLGTTGNTIYF; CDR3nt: TGTGCCAGCAGACTGGGGACGACTGGAAACACCATATATTTT
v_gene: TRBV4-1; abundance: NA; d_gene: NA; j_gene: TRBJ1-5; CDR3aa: CASSGGGLNQPQHF; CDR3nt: TGCGCCAGCAGCGGCGGGGGGCTCAATCAGCCCCAGCATTTT